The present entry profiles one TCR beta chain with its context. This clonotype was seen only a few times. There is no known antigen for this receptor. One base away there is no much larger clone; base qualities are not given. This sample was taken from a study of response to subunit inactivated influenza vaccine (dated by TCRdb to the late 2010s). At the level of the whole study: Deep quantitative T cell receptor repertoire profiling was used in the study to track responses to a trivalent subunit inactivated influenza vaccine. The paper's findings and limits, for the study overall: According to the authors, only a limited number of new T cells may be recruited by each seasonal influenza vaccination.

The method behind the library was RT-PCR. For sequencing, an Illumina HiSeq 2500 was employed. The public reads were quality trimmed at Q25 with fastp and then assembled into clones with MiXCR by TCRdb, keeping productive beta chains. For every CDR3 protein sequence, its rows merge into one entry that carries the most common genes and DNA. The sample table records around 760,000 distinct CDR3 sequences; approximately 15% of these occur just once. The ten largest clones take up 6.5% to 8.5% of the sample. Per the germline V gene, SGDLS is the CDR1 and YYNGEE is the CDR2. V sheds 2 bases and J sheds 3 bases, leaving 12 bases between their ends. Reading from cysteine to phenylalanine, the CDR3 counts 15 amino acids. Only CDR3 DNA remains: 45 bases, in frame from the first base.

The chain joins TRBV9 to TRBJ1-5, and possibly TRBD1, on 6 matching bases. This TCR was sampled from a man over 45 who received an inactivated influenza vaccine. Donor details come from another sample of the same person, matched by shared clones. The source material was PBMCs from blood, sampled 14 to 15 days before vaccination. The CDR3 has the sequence CASSVDAGVNQPQHF. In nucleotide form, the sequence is TGTGCCAGCAGCGTGGACGCAGGGGTCAATCAGCCCCAGCATTTT. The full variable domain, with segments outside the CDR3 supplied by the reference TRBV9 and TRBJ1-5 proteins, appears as DSGVTQTPKHLITATGQRVTLRCSPRSGDLSVYWYQQSLDQGLQFLIQYYNGEERAKGNILERFSAQQFPDLHSELNLSSLELGDSALYFCASSVDAGVNQPQHFGDGTRLSIL.